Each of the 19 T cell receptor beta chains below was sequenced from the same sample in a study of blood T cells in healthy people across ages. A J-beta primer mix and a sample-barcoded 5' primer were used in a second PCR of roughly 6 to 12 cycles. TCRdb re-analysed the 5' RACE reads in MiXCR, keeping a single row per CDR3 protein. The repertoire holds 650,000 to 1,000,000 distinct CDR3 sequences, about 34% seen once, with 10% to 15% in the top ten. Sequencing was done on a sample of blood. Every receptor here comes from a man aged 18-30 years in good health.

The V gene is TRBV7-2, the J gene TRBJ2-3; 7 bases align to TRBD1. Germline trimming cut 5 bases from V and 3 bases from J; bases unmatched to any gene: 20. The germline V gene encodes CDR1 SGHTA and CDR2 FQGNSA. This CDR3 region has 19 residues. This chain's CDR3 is CASSPLGQGVFKRTDTQYF. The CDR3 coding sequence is TGTGCCAGCAGCCCCCTTGGGCAGGGGGTATTTAAAAGGACAGATACGCAGTATTTT.

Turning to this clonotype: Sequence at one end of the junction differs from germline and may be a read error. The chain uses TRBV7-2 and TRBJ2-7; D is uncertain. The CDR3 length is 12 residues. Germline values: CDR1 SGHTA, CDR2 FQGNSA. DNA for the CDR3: TGTGCCAGCAGCTTAGACTCCCACGAGCAGTACTTC. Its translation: CASSLDSHEQYF.

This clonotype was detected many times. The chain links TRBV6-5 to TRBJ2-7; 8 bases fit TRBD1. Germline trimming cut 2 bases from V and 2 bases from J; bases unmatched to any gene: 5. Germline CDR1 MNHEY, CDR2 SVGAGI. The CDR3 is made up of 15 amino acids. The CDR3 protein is CASSYRPGGPYEQYF. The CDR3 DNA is TGTGCCAGCAGTTACCGGCCAGGGGGCCCCTACGAGCAGTACTTC.

The CDR3 reads CASSQDGVAAEFGYTF. The CDR3 DNA is TGCGCCAGCAGCCAAGATGGGGTAGCGGCAGAGTTCGGCTACACCTTC. The chain recombines TRBV4-1 with TRBJ1-2; D gene uncertain. Trimming cost V 0 bases and J 8 bases, with 19 bases left between them. CDR3 size: 16 residues. Per the germline V gene, CDR1 is MGHRA and CDR2 is YSYEKL.

This CDR3 reads CAWSPHGGSYGYTF. As DNA, the CDR3 is TGTGCCTGGAGCCCCCACGGGGGAAGCTATGGCTACACCTTC. The rearrangement uses TRBV30 and TRBJ1-2, with TRBD1 as a possible D gene (5 bases). The germline V gene encodes CDR1 GTSNPN and CDR2 SVGIG (reference sequence). The CDR3 spans 14 residues. Trimming took off 3 bases at V and 4 bases at J, with 15 bases between the two ends.

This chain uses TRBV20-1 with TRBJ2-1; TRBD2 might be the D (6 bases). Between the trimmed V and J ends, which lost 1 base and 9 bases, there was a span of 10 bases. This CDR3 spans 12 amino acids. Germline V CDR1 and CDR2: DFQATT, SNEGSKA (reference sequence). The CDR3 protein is CSARASDVEQFF. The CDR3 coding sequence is TGCAGTGCTAGAGCTAGCGACGTTGAGCAGTTCTTC.

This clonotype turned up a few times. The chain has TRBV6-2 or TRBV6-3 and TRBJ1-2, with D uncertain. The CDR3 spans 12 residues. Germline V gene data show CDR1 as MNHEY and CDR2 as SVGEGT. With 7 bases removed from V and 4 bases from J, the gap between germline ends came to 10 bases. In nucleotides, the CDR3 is TGTGCCAGCACCACCGGCACCTATGGCTACACCTTC. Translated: CASTTGTYGYTF.

The CDR3 sequence is CASLDSGGGETQYF. DNA for the CDR3: TGCGCCAGCCTTGATAGCGGGGGTGGAGAGACCCAGTACTTC. The chain combines TRBV5-1 with TRBJ2-5, with 9 bases that match TRBD2. The CDR3 consists of 14 residues. V dropped 7 bases and J dropped 4; count of bases not matched to a gene: 8. CDR1 and CDR2 (germline): SGHRS, YFSETQ.

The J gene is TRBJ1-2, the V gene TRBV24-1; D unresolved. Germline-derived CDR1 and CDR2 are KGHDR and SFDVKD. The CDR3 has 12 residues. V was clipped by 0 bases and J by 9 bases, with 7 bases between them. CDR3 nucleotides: TGTGCCACCAGTGATTTGGATTATCGCTACACCTTC. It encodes CATSDLDYRYTF.

The CDR3 DNA follows: TGTGCCAGCAGTTACCCCACGACAGTGAACACTGAAGCTTTCTTT. It specifies CASSYPTTVNTEAFF. The chain couples TRBV6-2 or TRBV6-3 to TRBJ1-1, with a tentative D call TRBD1 (5 bases). V lost 2 bases to trimming and J lost 0 bases, with 10 bases between them. The CDR3 covers 15 residues. Germline V lookup: CDR1 MNHEY, CDR2 SVGEGT.

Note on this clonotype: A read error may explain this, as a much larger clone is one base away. CDR3 in DNA: TGCGCCAGCAGCTCAGCTAGCGGCTCCTACAATGAGCGGTTCTTC. Translation gives CASSSASGSYNERFF. This chain joins TRBV4-1 and TRBJ2-1; TRBD2 aligns across 7 bases. Germline-derived CDR1 and CDR2 are MGHRA and YSYEKL. The CDR3 consists of 15 residues.

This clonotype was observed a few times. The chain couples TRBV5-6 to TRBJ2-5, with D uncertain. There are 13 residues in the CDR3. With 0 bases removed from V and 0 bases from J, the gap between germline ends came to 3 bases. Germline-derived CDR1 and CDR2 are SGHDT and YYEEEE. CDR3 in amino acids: CASSLAHQETQYF. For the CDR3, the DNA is TGTGCCAGCAGCTTGGCCCACCAAGAGACCCAGTACTTC.

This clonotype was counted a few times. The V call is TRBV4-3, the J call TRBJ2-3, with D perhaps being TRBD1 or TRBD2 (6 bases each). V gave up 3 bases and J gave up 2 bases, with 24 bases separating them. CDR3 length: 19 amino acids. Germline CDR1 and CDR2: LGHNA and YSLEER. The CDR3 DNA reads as TGCGCCAGCAGCCACGTATCAATGGAAACCGGGGGACACACAGATACGCAGTATTTT. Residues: CASSHVSMETGGHTDTQYF.

This CDR3 is CASSTSSMGGVRTGELFF. The CDR3 nucleotides are TGTGCCAGCAGTACCAGCTCCATGGGGGGGGTTCGCACCGGGGAGCTGTTTTTT. The gene calls are TRBV6-1 and TRBJ2-2, with TRBD2 matching over 7 bases. CDR3 length: 18 residues. Trimming removed 5 bases from V and 4 bases from J; junction bases left unmatched: 16. CDR1 and CDR2 from the germline V gene are MNHNS and SASEGT.

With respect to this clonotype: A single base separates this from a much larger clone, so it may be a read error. CDR3 protein: CASSFLIYRGRTHNEQYF. The CDR3 DNA follows: TGTGCCAGCAGTTTCCTCATATACAGGGGGAGAACGCACAATGAGCAGTACTTC. The chain carries TRBV12-3 or TRBV12-4 and TRBJ2-7; 8 bases align to TRBD1. V shed 3 bases and J 7 bases; nucleotides not matched to a gene: 20. The CDR3 extends over 18 amino acids.

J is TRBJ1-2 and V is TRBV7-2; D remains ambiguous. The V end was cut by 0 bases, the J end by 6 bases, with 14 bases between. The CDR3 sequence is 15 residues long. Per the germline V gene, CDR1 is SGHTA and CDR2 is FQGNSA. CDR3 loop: CASSLAFSRRDGYTF. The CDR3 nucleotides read TGTGCCAGCAGCTTAGCTTTCTCCCGGAGGGATGGCTACACCTTC.

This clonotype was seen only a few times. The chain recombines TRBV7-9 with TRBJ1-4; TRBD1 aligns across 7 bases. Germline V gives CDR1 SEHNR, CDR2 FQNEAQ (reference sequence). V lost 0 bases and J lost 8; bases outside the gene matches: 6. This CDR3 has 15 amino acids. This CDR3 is CASSLAAGGGEKLFF. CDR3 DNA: TGTGCCAGCAGCTTAGCGGCAGGGGGAGGAGAAAAACTGTTTTTT.

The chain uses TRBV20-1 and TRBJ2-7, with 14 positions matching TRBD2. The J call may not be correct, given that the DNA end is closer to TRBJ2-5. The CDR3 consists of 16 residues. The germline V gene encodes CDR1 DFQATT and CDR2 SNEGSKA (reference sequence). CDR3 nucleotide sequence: TGCAGTGCTAGAGGGGGACTAGCGGGGGAGGGAGAGACCCAGTACTTC. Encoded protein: CSARGGLAGEGETQYF.

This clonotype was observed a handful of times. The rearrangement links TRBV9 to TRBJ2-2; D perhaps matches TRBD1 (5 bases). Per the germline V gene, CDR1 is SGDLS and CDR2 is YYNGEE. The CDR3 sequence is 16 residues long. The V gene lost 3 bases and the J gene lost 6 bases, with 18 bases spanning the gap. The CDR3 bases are TGTGCCAGCAGCGCTTTTCCCAGGGCGCACGCCGGGGAGCTGTTTTTT. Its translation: CASSAFPRAHAGELFF.